The table lists the clone carrying this T cell receptor beta chain with a count of one. This sample was taken from a study of blood T cell repertoires in COVID-19. Across the whole study: Sources were T cells, B-cell-depleted T cells, or PBMCs; the material itself was cDNA or gDNA.

Original handling: Amplification with reference gene primers provided the estimates of nucleated cell counts. Using immunoSEQ multiplex PCR, the repertoire was profiled, and TCRdb retains in-frame clones only, with some absent. V, J and clone size are those of that table, while D and trimming were read from the DNA. This sample yields 200,000 to 300,000 clones, of which nearly 85% are seen a single time; around 5.2% belongs to the top ten. This CDR3 has 10 amino acids. Germline V gene lookup returns CDR1 LGHNT and CDR2 FRNRAP. The chain carries TRBV12-5 and TRBJ2-7; TRBD2 matches at 7 bases. What was sequenced was peripheral blood. The sequence was obtained from a human donor in a cohort sampled during active COVID-19. Here the CDR3 reads CARGTYEQYF. The CDR3 DNA reads TGTGCGCGGGGGACCTACGAGCAGTACTTC.